One sample yielded the 5 T cell receptor beta chains listed below, sequenced in a study of T cells in women clearing cervical HPV infection. Sequenced by immunoSEQ multiplex PCR; TCRdb stores in-frame clones only, minus some. This sample's table reports 20,000 to 30,000 clones. Sequencing was performed on blood buffy coat. These receptors came from a woman aged 18-70 years with a cervical HPV16 infection that either progressed to CIN3+ or cleared (not recorded which).

As to this clone: The CDR3 extends 3 residues past the end of the read, so its final part is completed from the germline J gene. The chain links TRBV7-6 to TRBJ1-2, with D unresolved. The CDR3 extends over 16 amino acids. Per the germline V gene, CDR1 is SGHVS and CDR2 is FNYEAQ. The CDR3 reads CASSLVGLSGTDTYTF. The covered CDR3 bases are TGTGCCAGCAGCTTAGTAGGCCTTAGCGGCACAGATACG.

Remarks on this clone: The sequenced fragment ends 3 residues before the CDR3 boundary, so the rest is inferred from the germline J gene. This rearrangement joins TRBV10-3 to TRBJ1-2; possible D gene TRBD1, 5 bases. Per the germline V gene, CDR1 is ENHRY and CDR2 is SYGVKD. The CDR3 contains 14 residues. V was shortened by 10 bases and J by 3 bases, with 18 bases between the two germline ends. The sequenced CDR3 bases are TGTGCCACCGCCGGACATGGTGGGGACTATGGC. Translating it yields CATAGHGGDYG. The CDR3 in full is CATAGHGGDYGYTF.

Concerning this clone: With the read ending 3 residues before the CDR3 end, the germline J gene is used to fill in that end. The V call is TRBV18, the J call TRBJ1-2, with a weak D call TRBD1 (5 bases). The CDR3 length is 15 residues. Germline V gene lookup returns CDR1 KGHSH and CDR2 LQKENI. V dropped 2 bases and J dropped 6 bases, with 16 bases sitting between them. CDR3 sequence: CASSPTPGHHNGYTF. The sequenced part of the CDR3 DNA is TGTGCCAGCTCACCAACTCCAGGACATCATAATGGC.

Concerning this clone: The CDR3 is cut off 3 residues early in the read; its end comes from the germline J gene. The chain combines TRBV19 with TRBJ2-1, with D perhaps given as TRBD1 or TRBD2 (6 bases each). CDR3 length equals 14 residues. Trimming cost V 6 bases and J 7 bases, with 16 bases left between them. CDR1 is LNHDA, CDR2 SQIVND, per germline (reference sequence). CDR3 DNA (partial): TGTGCCAGTAGGCGGGAAGGGGGTGGGAATGAG. Protein product: CASRREGGGNE. The CDR3, in full, reads CASRREGGGNEQFF.

A word on this clone: From the germline J gene comes the end of the CDR3, since the read stops 3 residues before it. The chain links TRBV19 to TRBJ1-6, with 7 nucleotides matching TRBD1. The CDR3 totals 16 residues. Germline loops: CDR1 LNHDA, CDR2 SQIVND (reference sequence). J lost 1 base, V lost 6 bases, and 6 bases had no gene match. The CDR3 sequence: CASRIQGSSYNSPLHF. The part of the CDR3 DNA that was read is TGTGCCAGTAGGATACAGGGGAGTTCCTATAATTCACCC.